This T cell receptor (beta chain) appears in the sequencing data of a study of OX40 agonist ivuxolimab in advanced cancers. As for the study in general: Every 2 weeks, patients got intravenous ivuxolimab at one of six dose levels (0.01-10 mg/kg). The mean age was approximately 60 years, ranging from roughly 23 to 80, with under 90% of participants male. General study results and limits: In the 0.1 to 3.0 mg/kg range, CD4+ and CD8+ blood T cells had expanded clonally by week 6. A proportion of nonresponders additionally exhibited low normalized T-cell clonal expansion.

Some clones are missing from TCRdb's copy, which holds only in-frame ones; the method was immunoSEQ multiplex PCR. The sample lists about 64,000 clones, 88% occurring once. The length of the CDR3 is 18 residues. Trimming removed 0 bases at V and 0 bases at J, with 16 bases between. Looked up from germline, CDR1 is SGHNT and CDR2 is YYREEE (reference sequence). This clone was seen once. The antigen remains undetermined. The source is an adult with an advanced solid tumor such as melanoma, head and neck, liver or kidney cancer. The sequenced sample was CD4+ or CD8+ T cells sorted from blood, obtained in a trial of the OX40 agonist ivuxolimab. The chain joins TRBV5-4 to TRBJ2-1, with D tentatively TRBD2 (5 bases). The DNA of the CDR3 is TGTGCCAGCAGCTTGGGACTAAAGGTACGGAACTCCTACAATGAGCAGTTCTTC. It codes for CASSLGLKVRNSYNEQFF.